Listed below are T cell receptor beta chains from one sample, sequenced in a study of blood T cell repertoires in COVID-19. Only in-frame clones appear in the TCRdb table, and some are missing; sequencing was by immunoSEQ multiplex PCR. There are approximately 480,000 clones in the sample; approximately 86% occur only once, and 0.7% lies in the top ten. The source material was PBMCs or T cells enriched from blood (not recorded which). The receptors here all came from a woman between 18 and 30 years old who had recovered from COVID-19. Each CDR3 is given with its conserved first and last residue. D genes are given only for firm matches. Some rows mark clone size as missing; the rest say once, few, many or name a class of expanded clone.

J gene,clone size,V gene,D gene,CDR3 protein,CDR3 DNA
TRBJ2-7,.,TRBV30,.,CAWSDAQGLYEQYF,TGTGCCTGGAGTGATGCGCAGGGCCTCTACGAGCAGTACTTC
TRBJ1-5,.,TRBV5-1,TRBD1,CASSLETGGRQPQHF,TGCGCCAGCAGCTTGGAGACAGGGGGCCGGCAGCCCCAGCATTTT
TRBJ2-3,once,TRBV7-9,TRBD1,CASSSSRDRDPDTQYF,TGTGCCAGCAGCTCATCCCGGGACAGGGACCCAGATACGCAGTATTTT
TRBJ2-2,.,TRBV2,.,CASSELGGKHTGELFF,TGTGCCAGCAGTGAGCTGGGCGGGAAACACACCGGGGAGCTGTTTTTT
TRBJ2-3,.,TRBV13,.,CASRRQGDIGTQYF,TGTGCCAGCAGGAGGCAGGGTGATATAGGTACGCAGTATTTT
TRBJ1-1,.,TRBV6-5,TRBD1,CASRLNQGAEAFF,TGTGCCAGCAGGCTAAACCAGGGGGCTGAAGCTTTCTTT
TRBJ1-2,.,TRBV6-5,.,CATKEEVYGYTF,TGTGCCACTAAGGAGGAGGTTTATGGCTACACCTTC
TRBJ2-6,.,TRBV6-5,.,CAYGGAGANVLTF,TGTGCCTACGGGGGAGCCGGGGCCAACGTCCTGACTTTC
TRBJ1-2,.,TRBV6-5,TRBD1,CASSSRTGYGYTF,TGTGCCAGCAGTTCACGGACAGGCTATGGCTACACCTTC
TRBJ2-7,.,TRBV7-9,.,CASSDSVVYEQYF,TGTGCCAGCTCCGACAGCGTCGTGTACGAGCAGTACTTC
TRBJ1-6,.,TRBV19,.,CASLGPAGADSPLHF,TGTGCCAGTCTCGGACCCGCGGGGGCCGATTCACCCCTCCACTTT
TRBJ2-3,once,TRBV6-5,TRBD2,CATLSGGATQYF,TGTGCCACCCTTAGCGGGGGGGCTACGCAGTATTTT
TRBJ1-6,.,TRBV5-6,TRBD1,CASGPLGGSPLHF,TGTGCCAGCGGTCCTTTAGGGGGCTCACCCCTCCACTTT
TRBJ2-2,.,TRBV5-1,TRBD1,CASSFSTGGDTGELFF,TGCGCCAGCAGCTTCTCGACAGGGGGGGACACCGGGGAGCTGTTTTTT
TRBJ1-4,.,TRBV6-1,.,CASSERRGEKLFF,TGTGCCAGCAGTGAACGGCGGGGGGAAAAACTGTTTTTT
TRBJ2-7,.,TRBV18,.,CASSPGRSSTYEQYF,TGTGCCAGCTCACCAGGGAGGAGTTCCACCTACGAGCAGTACTTC
TRBJ1-5,once,TRBV18,TRBD1,CASSLTGDDQPQHF,TGTGCCAGCTCGCTGACAGGGGATGATCAGCCCCAGCATTTT
TRBJ2-1,once,TRBV11-2,TRBD2,CASSLVVAGALAEQFF,TGTGCCAGCAGCTTAGTAGTAGCGGGGGCCCTCGCTGAGCAGTTCTTC
TRBJ2-3,.,TRBV7-3,.,CASSLRPGSTDTQYF,TGTGCCAGCAGCTTAAGGCCAGGTAGCACAGATACGCAGTATTTT
TRBJ2-4,.,TRBV30,.,CAWSEGPKAHIQYF,TGTGCCTGGAGTGAGGGGCCGAAAGCGCACATTCAGTACTTC
TRBJ2-3,.,TRBV14,TRBD2,CASSSGLVGTDTQYF,TGTGCCAGCAGCTCGGGACTAGTAGGAACAGATACGCAGTATTTT
TRBJ2-3,.,TRBV3-1/TRBV3-2,.,CASCVRGNTDTQYF,TGTGCCAGCTGCGTCAGGGGAAACACAGATACGCAGTATTTT
TRBJ2-1,.,TRBV7-2,.,CASSLLASLPLNEQFF,TGTGCCAGCAGCTTATTGGCCAGTTTACCTCTCAATGAGCAGTTCTTC
TRBJ1-2,once,TRBV28,TRBD1,CASRRQGWDGYTF,TGTGCCAGCAGAAGACAGGGATGGGATGGCTACACCTTC
TRBJ2-7,.,TRBV2,TRBD1,CASTGTGGSGEQYF,TGTGCCAGCACCGGGACAGGGGGGTCGGGAGAGCAGTACTTC
TRBJ2-7,.,TRBV9,TRBD2,CASSVSGDGGEQYF,TGTGCCAGCAGCGTCAGCGGGGACGGGGGCGAGCAGTACTTC
TRBJ2-7,few,TRBV7-2,.,CASSLGLANSYEQYF,TGTGCCAGCAGCTTAGGGTTAGCCAACTCCTACGAGCAGTACTTC
TRBJ2-7,.,TRBV5-1,.,CASSIPQGPGGEQYF,TGCGCCAGCAGCATACCACAGGGTCCCGGAGGCGAGCAGTACTTC
TRBJ2-2,.,TRBV5-5,TRBD2,CASNPISGGAGELFF,TGTGCCAGCAACCCCATATCGGGGGGGGCCGGGGAGCTGTTTTTT
TRBJ1-1,.,TRBV19,.,CASSTVRLNTEAFF,TGTGCCAGTAGTACGGTAAGATTGAACACTGAAGCTTTCTTT
TRBJ2-7,.,TRBV24-1,TRBD1,CATSGNNRGVPYEQYF,TGTGCCACCAGTGGAAACAACAGGGGAGTACCCTACGAGCAGTACTTC
TRBJ1-2,.,TRBV19,TRBD1,CASSIGQGYGYTF,TGTGCCAGTAGTATTGGACAGGGCTATGGCTACACCTTC
TRBJ2-1,.,TRBV11-2,.,CASSLEGLPYNEQFF,TGTGCCAGCAGCTTAGAGGGGCTACCCTACAATGAGCAGTTCTTC
TRBJ1-5,.,TRBV5-1,TRBD1,CASTLLTGSYNQPQHF,TGCGCCAGCACCCTGTTGACAGGGTCGTACAATCAGCCCCAGCATTTT
TRBJ2-3,.,TRBV19,TRBD1,CASSRAGTGGSDTQYF,TGTGCCAGTAGTCGAGCCGGGACAGGGGGATCAGATACGCAGTATTTT
TRBJ1-3,.,TRBV5-4,.,CASSLDAGVNTIYF,TGTGCCAGCAGCTTGGACGCAGGTGTAAACACCATATATTTT
TRBJ2-1,once,TRBV25-1,TRBD1,CASREDRGGYNEQFF,TGTGCCAGCAGAGAAGACAGGGGGGGCTACAATGAGCAGTTCTTC
TRBJ1-1,.,TRBV28,.,CASSFKGGYTEAFF,TGTGCCAGCAGTTTTAAGGGGGGGTACACTGAAGCTTTCTTT
TRBJ2-1,.,TRBV24-1,TRBD1,CATSEPRQGDNEQFF,TGTGCCACCAGTGAACCAAGACAGGGAGACAATGAGCAGTTCTTC
TRBJ1-1,.,TRBV7-8,.,CASSLETGENTEAFF,TGTGCCAGCAGCTTAGAGACAGGAGAAAACACTGAAGCTTTCTTT
TRBJ2-7,.,TRBV7-8,.,CASSPTDYEQYF,TGTGCCAGCAGCCCGACAGACTACGAGCAGTACTTC
TRBJ1-1,.,TRBV11-2,.,CASSYKQGLTEAFF,TGTGCCAGCAGCTACAAACAGGGCCTAACTGAAGCTTTCTTT
TRBJ2-7,once,TRBV7-9,TRBD2,CASSLTRGGKGYEQYF,TGTGCCAGCAGCTTGACGCGGGGGGGCAAGGGCTACGAGCAGTACTTC
TRBJ1-5,.,TRBV5-1,.,CASSPGIGNPQPQHF,TGCGCCAGCAGCCCTGGAATCGGGAACCCTCAGCCCCAGCATTTT
TRBJ1-4,.,TRBV2,TRBD1,CASSVNQGVEKLFF,TGTGCCAGCAGTGTTAACCAGGGGGTCGAAAAACTGTTTTTT